Presented here are 14 T cell receptor beta chains from one specimen sequenced in a study of cytomegalovirus exposure and HLA in healthy donors. It was with 60 Vbeta and 13 Jbeta primers that the PCR ran. Data came from immunoSEQ multiplex PCR; TCRdb stores just in-frame clones and leaves some out. The sample records more than 100,000 clones, roughly three fifths being singletons. Input material: PBMCs. Source of these receptors: a woman in her 40s in good health and CMV-seronegative.

The chain couples TRBV10-3 to TRBJ1-1, with TRBD1 as a possible D gene (6 bases). Between the trimmed V and J ends, which lost 2 bases and 0 bases, there was a span of 16 bases. CDR1 ENHRY and CDR2 SYGVKD come from the germline V gene. The CDR3 loop spans 17 amino acids. CDR3 nucleotides: TGTGCCATCAGTGAGGCGAAAGGGGGGGGCGTGAACACTGAAGCTTTCTTT. Translating gives CAISEAKGGGVNTEAFF.

The rearrangement links TRBV9 to TRBJ1-3; D is undetermined. Germline assignment: CDR1 SGDLS and CDR2 YYNGEE. Trimming pared 0 bases from V and 0 bases from J, leaving 7 bases between. CDR3 length: 15 residues. CDR3 nucleotide sequence: TGTGCCAGCAGCGTAGCTGTCTTCTCTGGAAACACCATATATTTT. Translation: CASSVAVFSGNTIYF.

The chain joins TRBV15 to TRBJ2-5; 8 bases fit TRBD2. With V trimmed by 5 bases and J by 1 base, 9 bases remained unmatched. The CDR3 has 16 amino acids. CDR1 LNHNV and CDR2 YYDKDF come from the germline V gene (reference sequence). Here the CDR3 reads CATSPTGGDFQETQYF. In DNA form, the CDR3 reads TGTGCCACCAGCCCGACGGGAGGGGACTTCCAAGAGACCCAGTACTTC.

The chain recombines TRBV15 with TRBJ2-3; TRBD2 might be the D (7 bases). CDR3 length: 15 residues. V dropped 0 bases and J dropped 5 bases, with 12 bases sitting between them. The V gene's germline CDR1 is LNHNV and CDR2 YYDKDF (reference sequence). The CDR3, as DNA: TGTGCCACCAGCAGAGAGGGGGGGGCTGGAGATACGCAGTATTTT. It translates to CATSREGGAGDTQYF.

This chain uses TRBV5-5 with TRBJ2-7; TRBD2 aligns across 8 bases. V lost 0 bases and J lost 2; bases outside the gene matches: 1. There are 14 residues in the CDR3. Germline V gene data show CDR1 as SGHKS and CDR2 as YYEKEE (reference sequence). CDR3 nucleotide sequence: TGTGCCAGCAGCTTGGCGGGGGGGACCTACGAGCAGTACTTC. Encoded protein: CASSLAGGTYEQYF.

This chain links TRBV7-2 with TRBJ1-2; D is perhaps TRBD1 (6 bases). V gave up 6 bases and J gave up 5 bases, with 19 bases separating them. This CDR3 spans 15 amino acids. Per germline, CDR1 SGHTA and CDR2 FQGNSA. CDR3 region: CASRPPGGAGYGYTF. Here the CDR3 DNA reads TGTGCCAGCAGGCCCCCGGGGGGGGCGGGGTATGGCTACACCTTC.

The chain uses TRBV7-9 and TRBJ1-5, with 7 bases aligning to TRBD1. Trimming at V came to 5 bases and at J to 8 bases, leaving 15 bases not matched to a gene. The CDR3 totals 16 residues. Germline V gene data show CDR1 as SEHNR and CDR2 as FQNEAQ (reference sequence). The CDR3 here is CASSPTGASLREPQHF. CDR3 DNA: TGTGCCAGCAGCCCTACAGGGGCGTCCCTGAGAGAGCCCCAGCATTTT.

V and J are TRBV29-1 and TRBJ2-4; perhaps TRBD1 as D (7 bases). The length of the CDR3 is 18 residues. From germline, CDR1 is SQVTM and CDR2 ANQGSEA. The V end lost 1 base, the J end lost 6 bases, and 25 bases lay between the germline ends. The CDR3 DNA sequence: TGCAGCGTTGAAGGAGGTGCGGGACAGTCCTTCGGCGGAAACATTCAGTACTTC. Amino acids: CSVEGGAGQSFGGNIQYF.

V usage is TRBV7-9 and J usage is TRBJ1-1, with a tentative D call TRBD1 (6 bases). Germline CDR1 is SEHNR and CDR2 is FQNEAQ (reference sequence). This CDR3 comprises 12 residues. The V end lost 5 bases, the J end lost 10 bases, and 14 bases lay between the germline ends. The CDR3 DNA follows: TGTGCCAGCAGCCCTGGGACATTGGTAGCTTTCTTT. This codes for CASSPGTLVAFF.

This clone was seen only a few times. CDR3 residues: CASSQGGTGDYEQYF. The CDR3 region has the DNA TGTGCCAGCAGCCAGGGCGGGACAGGGGACTACGAGCAGTACTTC. This chain connects TRBV4-2 to TRBJ2-7, with TRBD1 matching 10 bases. CDR3 size: 15 residues. The V and J ends lost 3 bases and 3 bases, in that order; junction bases with no gene match: 5. Germline CDR1 is LGHNA and CDR2 is YNFKEQ.

The CDR3 DNA follows: TGCGCCAGCAGCTCCAGGGTTAGTGAAAAACTGTTTTTT. Its translation: CASSSRVSEKLFF. V gene TRBV5-1 combines with J gene TRBJ1-4; D is possibly TRBD1 (5 bases). CDR3 length: 13 amino acids. Germline V lookup: CDR1 SGHRS, CDR2 YFSETQ. Trimming cost V 3 bases and J 7 bases, with 10 bases left between them.

In nucleotides, the CDR3 is TGTGCCAGCAGCTTTAGTCACAGGGATACCTACGAGCAGTACTTC. This codes for CASSFSHRDTYEQYF. J is TRBJ2-7 and V is TRBV11-2; a weak D match, TRBD1 (6 bases). The CDR3 is made up of 15 amino acids. V lost 3 bases, J lost 2 bases, and 14 bases lay in between. Germline values: CDR1 SGHAT, CDR2 FQNNGV.

V and J are TRBV6-6 and TRBJ2-1, with D tentatively TRBD2 (5 bases). The CDR3 has 14 amino acids. CDR1 is MNHNY and CDR2 is SVGAGI in the germline V gene (reference sequence). V lost 2 bases, J lost 0 bases, and 5 bases lay in between. The CDR3 nucleotides read TGTGCCAGCAGTTACGGGAGCTCCTACAATGAGCAGTTCTTC. Amino acid sequence: CASSYGSSYNEQFF.

The table lists this clone with a count of one. The rearrangement uses TRBV7-2 and TRBJ1-1; D perhaps matches TRBD1 (6 bases). V was clipped by 4 bases and J by 4 bases, with 10 bases between them. In germline, CDR1 is SGHTA, CDR2 FQGNSA. The CDR3 has 13 amino acids. CDR3 sequence reads: CASSSRRGTEAFF. The CDR3 DNA sequence: TGTGCCAGCAGCTCTCGCAGGGGCACTGAAGCTTTCTTT.